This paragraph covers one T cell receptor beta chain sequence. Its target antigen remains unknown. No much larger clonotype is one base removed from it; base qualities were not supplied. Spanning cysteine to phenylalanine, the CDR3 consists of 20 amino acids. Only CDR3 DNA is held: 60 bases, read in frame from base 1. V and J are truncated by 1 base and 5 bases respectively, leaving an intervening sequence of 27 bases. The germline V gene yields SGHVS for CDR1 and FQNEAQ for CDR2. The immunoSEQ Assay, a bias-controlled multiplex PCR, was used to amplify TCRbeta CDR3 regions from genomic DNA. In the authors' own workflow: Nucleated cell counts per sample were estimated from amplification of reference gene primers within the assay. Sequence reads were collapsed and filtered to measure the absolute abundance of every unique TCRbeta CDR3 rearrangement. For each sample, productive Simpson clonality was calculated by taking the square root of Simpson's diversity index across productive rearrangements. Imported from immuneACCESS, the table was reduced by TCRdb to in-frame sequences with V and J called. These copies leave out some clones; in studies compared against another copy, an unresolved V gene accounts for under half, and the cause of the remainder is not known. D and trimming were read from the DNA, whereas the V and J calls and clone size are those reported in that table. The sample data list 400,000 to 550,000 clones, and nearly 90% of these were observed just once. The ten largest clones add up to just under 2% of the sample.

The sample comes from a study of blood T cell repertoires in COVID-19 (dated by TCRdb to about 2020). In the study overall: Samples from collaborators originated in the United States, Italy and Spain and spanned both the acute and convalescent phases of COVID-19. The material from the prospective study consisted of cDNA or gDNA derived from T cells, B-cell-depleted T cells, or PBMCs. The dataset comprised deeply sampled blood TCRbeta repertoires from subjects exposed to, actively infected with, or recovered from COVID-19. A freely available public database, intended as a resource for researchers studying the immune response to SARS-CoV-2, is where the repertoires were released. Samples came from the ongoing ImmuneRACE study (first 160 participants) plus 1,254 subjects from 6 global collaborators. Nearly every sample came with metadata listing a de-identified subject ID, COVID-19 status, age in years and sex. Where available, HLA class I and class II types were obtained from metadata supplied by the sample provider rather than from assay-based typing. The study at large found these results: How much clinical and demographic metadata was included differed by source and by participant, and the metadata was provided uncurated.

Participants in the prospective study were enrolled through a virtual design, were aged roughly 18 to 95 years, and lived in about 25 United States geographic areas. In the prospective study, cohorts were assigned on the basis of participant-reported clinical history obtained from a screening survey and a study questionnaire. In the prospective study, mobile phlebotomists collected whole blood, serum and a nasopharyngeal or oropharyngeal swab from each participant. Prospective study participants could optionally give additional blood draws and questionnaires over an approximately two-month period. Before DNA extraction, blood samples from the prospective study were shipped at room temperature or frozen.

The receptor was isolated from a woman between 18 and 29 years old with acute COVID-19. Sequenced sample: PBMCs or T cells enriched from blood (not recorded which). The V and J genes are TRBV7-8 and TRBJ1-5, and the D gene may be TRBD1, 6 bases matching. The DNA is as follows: TGTGCCAGCAGCTTAGGATTACGGGGACATTCATCGAGTAACGATCAGCCCCAGCATTTT. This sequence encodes CASSLGLRGHSSSNDQPQHF.